The sequence of this T cell receptor (beta chain) was determined in a study of blood T cell repertoires in COVID-19. Study as a whole: Whether acute or convalescent, the COVID-19 samples came from the United States, Italy and Spain. T cells, B-cell-depleted T cells, or PBMCs supplied cDNA or gDNA.

The CDR3 sequence is 15 residues long. The germline V gene encodes CDR1 LNHNV and CDR2 YYDKDF (reference sequence). V shed 0 bases and J shed 2 bases, with 8 bases lying between them. This clone was picked up a small number of times. Per the study methods: Nucleated cell counts were estimated from reference gene primer amplification. Here immunoSEQ multiplex PCR was the method, and the copy in TCRdb shows in-frame clones only, minus some. V and J calls and clone size are copied from that table; D and trimming were computed from the DNA. The profile shows 70,000 to 75,000 clones, roughly 83% of them singletons.

The sequenced sample consisted of peripheral blood. V usage is TRBV15 and J usage is TRBJ1-3; maybe TRBD1 (6 bases). The TCR comes from a man between 65 and 79 years old with acute or convalescent COVID-19. CDR3 bases: TGTGCCACCAGCAGAGAATACAGGGCTGGAAACACCATATATTTT. Its protein is CATSREYRAGNTIYF.